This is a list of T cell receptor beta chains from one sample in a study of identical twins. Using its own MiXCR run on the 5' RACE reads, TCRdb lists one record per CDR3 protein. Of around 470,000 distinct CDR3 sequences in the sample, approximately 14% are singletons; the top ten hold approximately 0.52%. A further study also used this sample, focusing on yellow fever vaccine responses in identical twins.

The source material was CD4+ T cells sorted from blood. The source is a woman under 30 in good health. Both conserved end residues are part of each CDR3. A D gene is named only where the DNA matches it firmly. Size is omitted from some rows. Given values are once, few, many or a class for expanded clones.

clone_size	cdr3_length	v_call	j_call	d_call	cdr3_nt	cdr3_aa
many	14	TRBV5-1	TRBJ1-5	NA	TGCGCCAGCAGCTTGGGGGGAGGCGATCAGCCCCAGCATTTT	CASSLGGGDQPQHF
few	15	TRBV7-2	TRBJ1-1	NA	TGTGCCAGCAGTGCGAGACTTAAGGATAACACTGAAGCTTTCTTT	CASSARLKDNTEAFF
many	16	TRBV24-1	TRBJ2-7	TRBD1	TGTGCCACCAGTGATTTTGAATTGGACAGGGTCTACGAGCAGTACTTC	CATSDFELDRVYEQYF
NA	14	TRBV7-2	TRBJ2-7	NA	TGTGCCAGCAGCCCCTGGGGGGCAGGTTACGAGCAGTACTTC	CASSPWGAGYEQYF
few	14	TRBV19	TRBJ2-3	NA	TGTGCCAGTAGTAGGACTATTGACACAGATACGCAGTATTTT	CASSRTIDTDTQYF
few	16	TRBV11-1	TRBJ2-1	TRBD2	TGTGCCAGCAGCACAACTAGCGGGAGGGTCTACAATGAGCAGTTCTTC	CASSTTSGRVYNEQFF
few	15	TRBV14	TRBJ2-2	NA	TGTGCCAGCAGGGTTAGCGGAACGAACACCGGGGAGCTGTTTTTT	CASRVSGTNTGELFF
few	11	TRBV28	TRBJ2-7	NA	TGTGCCAGCAGAGGGATCCACGAGCAGTACTTC	CASRGIHEQYF
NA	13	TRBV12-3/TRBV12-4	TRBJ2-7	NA	TGTGCCAGCAGTGTGACAGCCTCCTACGAGCAGTACTTC	CASSVTASYEQYF
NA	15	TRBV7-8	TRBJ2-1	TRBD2	TGTGCCAGCAGCTTAGGGACTAGAACGGGGAATGAGCAGTTCTTC	CASSLGTRTGNEQFF
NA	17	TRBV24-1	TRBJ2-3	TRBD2	TGTGCCACCAGCCTAGCGGGGGGGCCGGGGTCCACAGATACGCAGTATTTT	CATSLAGGPGSTDTQYF
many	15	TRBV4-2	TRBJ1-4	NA	TGTGCCAGCAGCCAAGGATCCGCTGTTAATGAAAAACTGTTTTTT	CASSQGSAVNEKLFF
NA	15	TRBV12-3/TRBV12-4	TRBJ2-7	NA	TGTGCCAGCAGTTTAGAGGGTGTCGGCTCCTACGAGCAGTACTTC	CASSLEGVGSYEQYF
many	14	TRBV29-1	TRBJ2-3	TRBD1	TGCAGCGTTGCGGGACAGGGAAGTCCAGATACGCAGTATTTT	CSVAGQGSPDTQYF
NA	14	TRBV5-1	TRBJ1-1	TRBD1	TGCGCCAGCAGCCGGGACAGGGGGTTCACTGAAGCTTTCTTT	CASSRDRGFTEAFF
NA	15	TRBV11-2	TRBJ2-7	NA	TGTGCCAGCAGCTTACTAGGGACTCCCACTTTCGAGCAGTACTTC	CASSLLGTPTFEQYF
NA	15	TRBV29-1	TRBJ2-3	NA	TGCAGCGTCGGAATCCCGGGACCGCAAATGGATACGCAGTATTTT	CSVGIPGPQMDTQYF
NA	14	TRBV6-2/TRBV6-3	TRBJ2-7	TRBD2	TGTGCCAGCGGTCCTAGCGGGAGGAGTTACGAGCAGTACTTC	CASGPSGRSYEQYF
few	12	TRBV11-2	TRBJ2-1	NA	TGTGCCAGCAGCTTAGAGTGGAATGAGCAGTTCTTC	CASSLEWNEQFF
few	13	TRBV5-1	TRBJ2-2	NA	TGCGCCAGCAGCTTGCCGGACACCGGGGAGCTGTTTTTT	CASSLPDTGELFF
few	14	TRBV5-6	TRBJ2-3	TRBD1	TGTGCCAGCGCCAGATGGGACAGCGGCATCACGCAGTATTTT	CASARWDSGITQYF
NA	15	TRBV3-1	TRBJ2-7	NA	TGTGCCAGCAGCCGAGGACGGGACCCCCTTTACGAGCAGTACTTC	CASSRGRDPLYEQYF
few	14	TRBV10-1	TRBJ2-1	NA	TGCGCCAGCAGACCAGGGATATCCTACAATGAGCAGTTCTTC	CASRPGISYNEQFF
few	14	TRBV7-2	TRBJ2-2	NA	TGTGCCAGCAGCCCCTTTAGCTTCTCCGGAGAGCTGTTTTTT	CASSPFSFSGELFF
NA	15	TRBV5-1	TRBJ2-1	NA	TGCGCCAGCAGCTTGAGCCTAGCCCAAAACAATGAGCAGTTCTTC	CASSLSLAQNNEQFF
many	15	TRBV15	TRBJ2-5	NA	TGTGCCACCAGCAGAGATCCGACAAACTGGGAGACCCAGTACTTC	CATSRDPTNWETQYF
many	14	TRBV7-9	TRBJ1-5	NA	TGTGCCAGCAGCTTAGCCAAATCCAATCAGCCCCAGCATTTT	CASSLAKSNQPQHF
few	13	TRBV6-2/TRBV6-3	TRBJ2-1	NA	TGTGCCAGCACCATGGTAGCTTACAATGAGCAGTTCTTC	CASTMVAYNEQFF
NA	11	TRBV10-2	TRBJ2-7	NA	TGCGCCAGCAGGGACGGGGGACCTCAGTACTTC	CASRDGGPQYF
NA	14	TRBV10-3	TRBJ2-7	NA	TGTGCCATCAGTGACCCTGACGGAACCTACGAGCAGTACTTC	CAISDPDGTYEQYF
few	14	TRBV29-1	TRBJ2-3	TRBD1	TGCAGCGTTAGACAGGGGATGAGCACAGATACGCAGTATTTT	CSVRQGMSTDTQYF
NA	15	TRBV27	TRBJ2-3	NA	TGTGCCAGCAGTTTGAAACTAGCAACCACAGATACGCAGTATTTT	CASSLKLATTDTQYF
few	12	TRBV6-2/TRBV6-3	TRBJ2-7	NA	TGTGCCAGCAATAACGGACCCTACGAGCAGTACTTC	CASNNGPYEQYF
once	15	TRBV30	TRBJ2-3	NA	TGTGCCTGGGGCAGTAGGACTTCTTACACAGATACGCAGTATTTT	CAWGSRTSYTDTQYF
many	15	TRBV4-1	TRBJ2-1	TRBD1	TGCGCCAGCAGCTCGGGACAGAGCTCCTACAATGAGCAGTTCTTC	CASSSGQSSYNEQFF
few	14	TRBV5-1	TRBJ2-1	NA	TGCGCCAGCAGCCCGGGGGCCAGCGGGTCTCGGGCGTTCTTC	CASSPGASGSRAFF
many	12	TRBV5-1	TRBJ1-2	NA	TGCGCCAGCAGCTTGGTCGGCTATGGCTACACCTTC	CASSLVGYGYTF
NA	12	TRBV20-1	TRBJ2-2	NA	TGCAGTGCTAGCCAGGGGACCGGGGAGCTGTTTTTT	CSASQGTGELFF
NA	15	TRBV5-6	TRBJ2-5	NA	TGTGCCAGCAGCTTGCAGGGTAGGGAACAAGAGACCCAGTACTTC	CASSLQGREQETQYF
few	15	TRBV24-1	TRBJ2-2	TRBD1	TGTGCCACCAGTGATCACAGGGGGCTATCCGGGGAGCTGTTTTTT	CATSDHRGLSGELFF
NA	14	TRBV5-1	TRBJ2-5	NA	TGCGCCAGCAGCTTGGGTATACCCCAAGAGACCCAGTACTTC	CASSLGIPQETQYF
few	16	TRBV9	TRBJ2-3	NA	TGTGCCAGCAGCGCGCGACTTACCCATAGCACAGATACGCAGTATTTT	CASSARLTHSTDTQYF